What follows describes a single T cell receptor beta chain. This entry comes from a study of T cell responses to AZD1222 COVID-19 vaccine. Study-level background: Timing groups of about 4 and about 12 weeks for second doses were pooled.

This CDR3 has 17 amino acids. Trimming removed 5 bases from V and 5 bases from J; junction bases left unmatched: 13. Germline loops: CDR1 SSHAT, CDR2 FNYEAQ (reference sequence). This table comes from immunoSEQ multiplex PCR, and its TCRdb copy is limited to in-frame clones, with some not included. The sample includes 170,000 or so clones, approximately 93% seen only once; the top ten take 0.7% to 0.9%. This sample comprised peripheral blood, obtained on day 0 of AZD1222 vaccination. The genes are TRBV7-7 and TRBJ2-5; 11 nucleotides line up with TRBD2. The clonotype originates from an adult in good health. In DNA form, the CDR3 reads TGTGCCAGCAGCCCCCACGGGCTAGCGGGGGGTCGGGAGACCCAGTACTTC. It translates to CASSPHGLAGGRETQYF.